This TCR beta chain was sequenced in a study of T cell clonotyping in hematopoietic cell transplantation. General study results and limits: After transplant, recipient diversity fell while pathologically expanded clonotypes grew through day 180. Few recipient clonotypes overlapped donors; over 95% were de novo at given depth. No sorting was done, leaving CD4 and CD8 contributions mixed.

About this clone: Its antigen is not identified.

Some clones are missing from TCRdb's copy, which holds only in-frame ones; the method was immunoSEQ multiplex PCR. The sample records roughly 5,000 clones, about nine tenths being singletons. The receptor's source is a male patient aged 70-85 years who had an allogeneic stem cell transplant from an unrelated donor, so T cells may come from the graft donor. Some clones in this sample may be carry-over from other donors' samples. This specimen consisted of peripheral blood mononuclear cells, obtained 100 days after allogeneic stem cell transplant.

Here the CDR3 reads CASSQDYRVKEGKLFF. The DNA for the CDR3 is TGCGCCAGCAGCCAGGATTACAGGGTTAAGGAGGGAAAACTGTTTTTT. The chain couples TRBV4-3 to TRBJ1-4; D may be TRBD1 (6 bases). The length of the CDR3 is 16 residues. Deletions cut 3 bases from V and 10 bases from J, with 21 bases between. The V gene's germline CDR1 is LGHNA and CDR2 YSLEER.